The entry below gives a single T cell receptor beta chain sequence along with its context. Authors' methods: Quantification of nucleated cells was approximated via reference gene primer amplification. Clones were read by immunoSEQ multiplex PCR, and TCRdb kept only the in-frame ones, dropping some. The DNA gave D and trimming, while V, J and clone size come from that table. The sample lists about 380,000 clones, 88% occurring once. The sample originates from a study of blood T cell repertoires in COVID-19. Germline lookup yields CDR1 MDHEN and CDR2 SYDVKM. Trimming took 4 bases from V and 4 from J, leaving 10 bases between them. The CDR3 extends over 13 amino acids.

The clonotype comes from a woman younger than 35 who had recovered from COVID-19. Sequenced sample: PBMCs or T cells enriched from blood (not recorded which). The chain joins TRBV28 to TRBJ1-2, with a possible D match to TRBD1 (6 bases). The CDR3: CASSSTDSYGYTF. In DNA, the CDR3 is TGTGCCAGCAGTTCCACGGACAGCTATGGCTACACCTTC.